What follows describes a single TCR beta chain. Its antigen is as yet unknown. The PCR used 60 Vbeta and 13 Jbeta primers. Assay used: immunoSEQ multiplex PCR; TCRdb lists only in-frame clones, some missing. The sample table includes tens of thousands of clones. This sample stems from a study of cytomegalovirus exposure and HLA in healthy donors. Study-wide results and limits: For most TCR beta V segments, an earlier analysis put the productive rate at about 87% or about 30% of the time. As a later analysis showed, a missense DCLRE1C variant was linked to trimming of TCR beta V- and J-genes. An ancestry cluster, one associated with Asian ancestry, reportedly showed fewer N-insertions than the approximately 660-donor mean in a later analysis.

The trim removed 4 bases at V and 0 bases at J, leaving 7 bases unmatched. CDR1 is SGHRS and CDR2 is YFSETQ in the germline V gene. The CDR3 totals 16 residues. Sequenced: PBMCs. This TCR was recovered from a man between 50 and 59 years old in good health and CMV-seropositive. The rearrangement joins TRBV5-1 to TRBJ2-1; TRBD2 agrees at 7 bases. CDR3 bases: TGCGCCAGCAGCCGGGGACGGACTAGCTCCTACAATGAGCAGTTCTTC. Its translation is CASSRGRTSSYNEQFF.